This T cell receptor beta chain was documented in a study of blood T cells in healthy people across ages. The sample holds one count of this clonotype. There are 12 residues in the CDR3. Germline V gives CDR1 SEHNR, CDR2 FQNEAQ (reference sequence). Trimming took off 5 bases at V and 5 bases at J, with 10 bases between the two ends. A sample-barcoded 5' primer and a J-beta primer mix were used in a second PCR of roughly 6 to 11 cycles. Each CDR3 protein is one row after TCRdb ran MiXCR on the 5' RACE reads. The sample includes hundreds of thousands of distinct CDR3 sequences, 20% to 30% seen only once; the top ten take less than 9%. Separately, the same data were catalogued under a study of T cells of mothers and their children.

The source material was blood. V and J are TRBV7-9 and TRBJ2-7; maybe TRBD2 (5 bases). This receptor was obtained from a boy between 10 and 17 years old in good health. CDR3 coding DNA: TGTGCCAGCAGCCCCCGAGCGGACGAGCAGTACTTC. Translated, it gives CASSPRADEQYF.